This T cell receptor (beta chain) was retrieved from a study of cytomegalovirus exposure and HLA in healthy donors. Separate from the 666-subject first cohort was the approximately 110-subject validation cohort, to which the donors belonged. Germline trimming cut 7 bases from V and 2 bases from J; bases unmatched to any gene: 15. There are 17 residues in the CDR3. Looked up from germline, CDR1 is SGHDT and CDR2 is YYEEEE. The protocol was immunoSEQ multiplex PCR, while the TCRdb copy is restricted to in-frame clones and leaves out a portion. The data contain 85,000 to 95,000 clones, approximately 96% of them singletons.

Sequenced input: PBMCs. The chain combines TRBV5-6 with TRBJ2-5; 9 bases are shared with TRBD1. This receptor was taken from a man younger than 35 in good health and CMV-seronegative. CDR3 sequence reads: CASRTGVIHSFQETQYF. DNA of the CDR3: TGTGCCAGCCGGACAGGGGTCATTCACAGCTTTCAAGAGACCCAGTACTTC.